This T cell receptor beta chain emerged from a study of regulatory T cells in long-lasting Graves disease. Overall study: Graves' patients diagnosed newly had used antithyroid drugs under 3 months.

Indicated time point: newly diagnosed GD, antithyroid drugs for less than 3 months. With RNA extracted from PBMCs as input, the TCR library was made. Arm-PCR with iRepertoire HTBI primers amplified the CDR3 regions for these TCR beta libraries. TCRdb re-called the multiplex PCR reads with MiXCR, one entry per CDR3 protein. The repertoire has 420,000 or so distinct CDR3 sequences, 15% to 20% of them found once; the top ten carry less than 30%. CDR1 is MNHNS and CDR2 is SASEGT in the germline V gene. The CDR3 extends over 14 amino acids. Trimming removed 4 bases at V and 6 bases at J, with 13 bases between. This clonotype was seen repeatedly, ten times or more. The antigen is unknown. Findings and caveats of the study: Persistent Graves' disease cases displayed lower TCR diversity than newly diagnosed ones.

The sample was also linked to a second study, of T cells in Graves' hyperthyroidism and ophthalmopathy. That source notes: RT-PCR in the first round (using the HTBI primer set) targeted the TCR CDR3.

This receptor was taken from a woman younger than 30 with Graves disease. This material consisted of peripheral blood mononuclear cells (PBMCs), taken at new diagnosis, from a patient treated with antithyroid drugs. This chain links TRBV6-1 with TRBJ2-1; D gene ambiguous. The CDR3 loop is CASSAPHLPNEQFF. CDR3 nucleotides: TGTGCCAGCAGTGCTCCGCATCTCCCCAATGAGCAGTTCTTC.